This T cell receptor (beta chain) was found in a study of technical replicates of blood from a handful of donors (dated by TCRdb to about 2017). CDR1 LNHDA and CDR2 SQIVND are derived from the germline V gene (reference sequence). The CDR3 runs 15 amino acids, cysteine and phenylalanine included. The entry retains the CDR3 DNA only, 45 bases that are in frame from base 1. At the junction V is shortened by 4 bases and J by 11 bases; bases outside the gene matches: 14. Library creation used the immunoSEQ multiplex PCR assay. As stored in TCRdb, this immuneACCESS dataset retains in-frame rearrangements with V and J assigned. A fraction of the clones does not appear; measured against another copy, unresolved V genes explain less than half of the discrepancy, and the remainder lacks a known reason. The sample table records about 97,000 clones; just under 95% of these occur just once. The top ten hold about 0.3% of the sample.

In this sample, this clone turned up once. Its antigen specificity is not known. No much larger clonotype is one base removed from it; base qualities were not supplied. The sequence links TRBV19 to TRBJ1-1; TRBD1 matches 9 bases in the middle. Sequencing used T cells isolated from PBMCs. This TCR derives from a human donor in good health. CDR3 sequence: CASSTPGQGKVAAFF. The DNA sequence is given as TGTGCCAGTAGTACCCCGGGACAGGGAAAAGTAGCGGCTTTCTTT.